The rows below give T cell receptor beta chains drawn from one sample of a study of Graves' ophthalmopathy and Graves' hyperthyroidism. Each CDR3 protein gets one entry after TCRdb re-called the multiplex PCR reads with MiXCR. The table shows hundreds of thousands of distinct CDR3 sequences, with about 24% occurring only once. Sequenced material: peripheral blood. These TCRs come from a woman under 30 with stable Graves' hyperthyroidism. Some clones in this sample may be carry-over from other donors' samples. The CDR3 runs from the conserved cysteine through the conserved F or W. Fields, in order: clone size, D gene, J gene, V gene, CDR3 length, CDR3 DNA, CDR3 protein. D genes are given only for firm matches. Clone size is not always given. Where it is, it says once, few, many or a class for expanded clones.

>few|TRBD1|TRBJ2-2|TRBV18|15
TGTGCCAGCTCACCAAACAGGGGTGATACCGGGGAGCTGTTTTTT
CASSPNRGDTGELFF
>few|-|TRBJ2-7|TRBV6-2/TRBV6-3|19
TGTGCCAGCAGCCTTGCCTACATCAGGGACGTGGAGGGTTCCTACGAGCAGTACTTC
CASSLAYIRDVEGSYEQYF
>-|-|TRBJ1-5|TRBV6-5|17
TGTGCCAGCAGTTACTCCTCAGCCTCCGGCCGGGTGCAGCCCCAGCATTTT
CASSYSSASGRVQPQHF
>-|-|TRBJ2-7|TRBV3-1|13
TGTGCCAGCAGTCAGAAACAGGGCTACGAGCAGTACTTC
CASSQKQGYEQYF
>many|TRBD2|TRBJ2-7|TRBV12-3/TRBV12-4|17
TGTGCCAGCAGTATAACCTCTAGTAGCGGGGGACGCTACGAGCAGTACTTC
CASSITSSSGGRYEQYF
>many|TRBD1|TRBJ2-5|TRBV19|15
TGTGCCAGTAGTATCGGGCCAGGGGGCGCAAAGACCCAGTACTTC
CASSIGPGGAKTQYF
>many|TRBD1|TRBJ2-2|TRBV3-1|17
TGTGCCAGCAGCCAAGAGAAGGGGGCGCGGAACACCGGGGAGCTGTTTTTT
CASSQEKGARNTGELFF
>few|-|TRBJ2-5|TRBV30|15
TGTGCCTGGAAGGTTGTGGGGGGGCCTCGAGAGACCCAGTACTTC
CAWKVVGGPRETQYF
>many|-|TRBJ2-5|TRBV7-2|13
TGTGCCAGCAGCCCCCCGTCGGTAGAGACCCAGTACTTC
CASSPPSVETQYF
>-|TRBD2|TRBJ2-7|TRBV7-6|16
TGTGCCAGCAGCTTAGGAGGACTAGCGACCTATTACGAGCAGTACTTC
CASSLGGLATYYEQYF
>many|-|TRBJ1-6|TRBV6-5|15
TGTGCCAGCAGTTACGGGCGGGGCTCGAATTCACCCCTCCACTTT
CASSYGRGSNSPLHF
>few|-|TRBJ1-5|TRBV12-3/TRBV12-4|13
TGTGCCAGCAGTTGGCAGGGTACACAGCCCCAGCATTTT
CASSWQGTQPQHF
>few|TRBD1|TRBJ1-1|TRBV18|14
TGTGCCAGCTCACCGCGGGACAGTAGTTCTGAAGCTTTCTTT
CASSPRDSSSEAFF
>-|-|TRBJ2-5|TRBV20-1|14
TGCAGTGCTGGCCGGGACCCACGTTGGGAGACCCAGTACTTC
CSAGRDPRWETQYF
>many|-|TRBJ1-2|TRBV7-2|13
TGTGCCAGCAGCTTAGAAGTGGCGAGCGGCTACACCTTC
CASSLEVASGYTF
>many|-|TRBJ1-1|TRBV20-1|14
TGCAGTGCCTACCTCCCCTTAGTGAACACTGAAGCTTTCTTT
CSAYLPLVNTEAFF
>few|-|TRBJ2-2|TRBV6-2/TRBV6-3|17
TGTGCCAGCAGTTACTCGATCTTTTCTAGCGACACCGGGGAGCTGTTTTTT
CASSYSIFSSDTGELFF
>many|-|TRBJ2-7|TRBV28|16
TGTGCCAGCAGACTAGGGGGTGGGGACCCTAGCTACGAGCAGTACTTC
CASRLGGGDPSYEQYF
>many|-|TRBJ1-2|TRBV2|15
TGTGCCAGCAGTCAAACAGACCCGTTAGTTAATGGCTACACCTTC
CASSQTDPLVNGYTF
>-|TRBD1|TRBJ1-5|TRBV30|16
TGTGCCTGGACAAACCGGGACAGGGGGTTCAATCAGCCCCAGCATTTT
CAWTNRDRGFNQPQHF
>many|-|TRBJ1-1|TRBV29-1|13
TGCAGCGGATCGGGCCATCTGAACACTGAAGCTTTCTTT
CSGSGHLNTEAFF
>few|-|TRBJ1-5|TRBV27|18
TGTGCCAGCAGTTTAATGAGCTCGAACCGGGATGGCAATCAGCCCCAGCATTTT
CASSLMSSNRDGNQPQHF
>many|-|TRBJ2-7|TRBV2|14
TGTGCCAGCGGAGGAGGTATTGAATTTTGGGAGCAGTACTTC
CASGGGIEFWEQYF
>few|-|TRBJ1-6|TRBV27|12
TGTGCCAGCAGTTTTGTAAATTCACCCCTCCACTTT
CASSFVNSPLHF
>many|-|TRBJ1-2|TRBV12-3/TRBV12-4|13
TGTGCCAGCAGTTTAGGCCCAGGCGAGCCCTACACCTTC
CASSLGPGEPYTF
>-|TRBD1|TRBJ1-1|TRBV6-2/TRBV6-3|15
TGTGCCAGCAGTCTCTTGACAGGGAAGCGCACTGAAGCTTTCTTT
CASSLLTGKRTEAFF
>many|-|TRBJ2-7|TRBV6-2/TRBV6-3|12
TGTGCCAGCAGTTACTTGTGCTTTCGACCACCCTTC
CASSYLCFRPPF
>many|-|TRBJ1-5|TRBV12-3/TRBV12-4|15
TGTGCCAGCAGTTTATGGCAAGGAGCAAATCAGCCCCAGCATTTT
CASSLWQGANQPQHF
>many|-|TRBJ1-1|TRBV7-3|14
TGTGCCAGCAGCTTAACAGGGATGAGGACTGAAGCTTTCTTT
CASSLTGMRTEAFF
>many|-|TRBJ1-1|TRBV7-9|14
TGTGCCAGCAGCGAGAACAGCATGAACACTGAAGCTTTCTTT
CASSENSMNTEAFF
>few|-|TRBJ2-2|TRBV5-1|16
TGCGCCAGCAGCCAGGCGTGGGGCCAAGGCACCGGGGAGCTGTTTTTT
CASSQAWGQGTGELFF
>many|-|TRBJ1-1|TRBV12-3/TRBV12-4|13
TGTGCCAGCACAAGCAGCCTATACACTGAAGCTTTCTTT
CASTSSLYTEAFF
>many|-|TRBJ1-1|TRBV12-3/TRBV12-4|14
TGTGCCAGCAGCCACGGGACTAACAACACTGAAGCTTTCTTT
CASSHGTNNTEAFF
>-|-|TRBJ2-7|TRBV12-3/TRBV12-4|13
TGTGCCAGCAGTCAAGGGGGGAACTACGAGCAGTACTTC
CASSQGGNYEQYF
>many|-|TRBJ1-6|TRBV28|14
TGTGCCAGCAGCCTGCAGGGAGATAATTCACCCCTCCACTTT
CASSLQGDNSPLHF
>many|-|TRBJ1-1|TRBV11-2|14
TGTGCCAGCAGCTTAGTTCCATTGGGAACTGAAGCTTTCTTT
CASSLVPLGTEAFF
>many|-|TRBJ1-1|TRBV5-1|13
TGCGCCAGCAGCTTGGGGCAGGGACTTGAAGCTTTCTTT
CASSLGQGLEAFF
>many|-|TRBJ2-7|TRBV12-3/TRBV12-4|12
TGTGCCAGCAGTTTAACATCCTACGAGCAGTACTTC
CASSLTSYEQYF
>-|-|TRBJ2-7|TRBV2|13
TGTGCCAGCAGTGACTGGGGCGCCTACGAGCAGTACTTC
CASSDWGAYEQYF
>-|-|TRBJ2-5|TRBV10-2|15
TGCGCCAGCACACAAAATTTCGGGGCCCAAGAGACCCAGTACTTC
CASTQNFGAQETQYF
>-|-|TRBJ1-1|TRBV30|14
TGTGCCTGGAGTTTTTCGGGCCGAAACACTGAAGCTTTCTTT
CAWSFSGRNTEAFF
>-|TRBD1|TRBJ1-1|TRBV12-3/TRBV12-4|16
TGTGCCAGCAGTCACCTCCCAGGGGGCACCCGCACTGAAGCTTTCTTT
CASSHLPGGTRTEAFF
>many|-|TRBJ2-5|TRBV15|14
TGTGCCACCAGCACACACGGACTGGACGAGACCCAGTACTTC
CATSTHGLDETQYF
>-|-|TRBJ1-2|TRBV6-4|14
TGTGCCAGCAGTGACTCGTTTGGCAGGGGAGGCTACACCTTC
CASSDSFGRGGYTF
>many|-|TRBJ2-7|TRBV27|14
TGTGCCAGCAGTTTTAGCACAGGGCGCTACGAGCAGTACTTC
CASSFSTGRYEQYF
>few|-|TRBJ2-7|TRBV2|14
TGTGCCAGCAGAGAATCGACGGTCTCCTACGAGCAGTACTTC
CASRESTVSYEQYF
>many|-|TRBJ1-1|TRBV20-1|15
TGCAGTTCCCTAAATAGTTGGGTTCTAAAGACTGAAGCTTTCTTT
CSSLNSWVLKTEAFF
>many|TRBD1|TRBJ2-5|TRBV6-1|14
TGTGCCAGCACCCCACAGGGGGGAACTGAGACCCAGTACTTC
CASTPQGGTETQYF
>many|-|TRBJ2-7|TRBV12-3/TRBV12-4|12
TGTGCCAGCAGGCTAGAGGCCTACGAGCAGTACTTC
CASRLEAYEQYF
>many|-|TRBJ1-6|TRBV30|14
TGTGCCTGGTTAGCCGGACAGTATAATTCACCCCTCCACTTT
CAWLAGQYNSPLHF
>many|-|TRBJ1-5|TRBV30|15
TGTGCCTGGAGTGTCGGCGGGCACATCAATCAGCCCCAGCATTTT
CAWSVGGHINQPQHF
>few|-|TRBJ1-1|TRBV7-2|18
TGTGCCAGCAGCTTAGCCCCGACAGGCCGTCGATTGAACACTGAAGCTTTCTTT
CASSLAPTGRRLNTEAFF
>many|TRBD1|TRBJ1-2|TRBV2|18
TGTGCCAGCAGTCGCCCGGGACAGGGGGCCCCAGAGGGCTATGGCTACACCTTC
CASSRPGQGAPEGYGYTF
>many|-|TRBJ1-1|TRBV19|13
TGTGCCAGTAGTATAATGGTGAACACTGAAGCTTTCTTT
CASSIMVNTEAFF
>many|-|TRBJ2-2|TRBV12-5|16
TGTGCTAGTGGTTTGGTACTGGCAGCTTCCACCGGGGAGCTGTTTTTT
CASGLVLAASTGELFF
>few|TRBD1|TRBJ1-2|TRBV29-1|14
TGCAGCGCAAGGACAGGGTATGCTGCAAATGGCTACACCTTC
CSARTGYAANGYTF
>-|TRBD1|TRBJ1-1|TRBV6-2/TRBV6-3|11
TGTGCCAGCAATCACGGGACAGATGCTTTCTTT
CASNHGTDAFF
>-|TRBD1|TRBJ1-6|TRBV20-1|15
TGCAGTGCACTTCCCGGGACAGGGGAGGGATCACCCCTCCACTTT
CSALPGTGEGSPLHF
>-|-|TRBJ1-3|TRBV27|14
TGTGCCAGCAGTCCCACTATGTCCGGAAACACCATATATTTT
CASSPTMSGNTIYF
>-|-|TRBJ2-7|TRBV4-2|16
TGTGCCAGCAGACAAGAGCTGGGGGTCGGCTCCTACGAGCAGTACTTC
CASRQELGVGSYEQYF